The T cell receptor beta chain described here comes from a study of shared clonotypes between healthy human individuals (dated by TCRdb to 2020 to 2022). With regard to the full study: The cohort comprised a couple of women and a few men aged 18 to 49 years. Blood TCR repertoires of five healthy adults were deeply sequenced to estimate repertoire size and the extent of clonotype sharing between individuals. Different laboratories and diverse techniques were used to prepare libraries and sequence TCR repertoires, to increase sequencing depth and limit assay-specific biases. Between about 0.85 and 10 billion PBMCs per donor were obtained by leukapheresis. General study outcomes and caveats: The small number of donors limited the genetic and exposure-history diversity represented. Sampling was restricted to blood, and TCR repertoires in tissue are likely to differ from TCR repertoires in blood. Pairwise subsampling indicated that sequencing depth was expected to affect the degree of clonotype sharing among donors.

Healthy HIV-negative adults with no recently reported acute infections or vaccinations were included as donors. Only Caucasian adults living in Nashville, Tennessee, USA were represented among the donors. For unsorted samples, roughly 86 million PBMCs were counted and genomic DNA was extracted with the QIAamp DNA Blood Mini kit. Blood was collected by leukapheresis, and PBMCs were isolated by Ficoll-Histopaque density gradient centrifugation and then cryopreserved in liquid nitrogen vapor phase. Using the deep immunoSEQ assay, TCR CDR3 regions were amplified from genomic DNA by multiplex PCR. Genomic DNA extracted from each cell subset was distributed evenly over all wells of several immunoSEQ 96-well plates, and each plate served as one replicate. Each replicate PCR for unsorted PBMC received around 330 ng genomic DNA, equal to approximately 29,000 T cell genomes. Ten immunoSEQ deep assay plates were used to sequence unsorted PBMC genomic DNA. The purified libraries were quantified using a Qubit 3.0 fluorometer, sized with a Bioanalyzer 2100, and then quantified again using the KAPA Library Quantification kit. A separate single-read 150-cycle Illumina NextSeq 550 flow cell was used to sequence each immunoSEQ 96-well plate. In the source study's methods: Because only junctional sequences without quality scores were contained in the immunoSEQ output, filtering matching that applied to full-length reads could not be performed. Sequences were annotated with PyIR, a Python wrapper for IgBLAST v1.9, using IMGT germline references to assign V/J genes and CDR3. Reads were removed for weak V/J assignments (E-value above 1e-6), missing CDR3, stop codons, out-of-frame junctions, or ambiguous translated residues. V3J clonotypes were defined as sequences sharing an identical inferred V gene, J gene, and CDR3 amino acid sequence. To compute the percentage overlap between repertoires, the number of shared unique clonotypes was divided by the size of the smaller repertoire. Repertoire richness was assessed with RTK rarefaction, the Chao1 estimator, and Recon v2.1 estimates of unobserved clonotypes. In its TCRdb copy, this immuneACCESS table keeps in-frame sequences only and misses some clones. Where compared with another copy, unresolved V genes explain less than half of these, and the others have no known cause. The DNA gave D and trimming, while V, J and clone size come from that table. The table for this sample lists about 490,000 clones; roughly 80% of them were counted only once. About 12% of the sample lies in the top ten.

Looking up the germline V gene yields CDR1 ENHRY and CDR2 SYGVKD. Trimming takes 8 bases off V and 6 bases off J; junction bases not matched to a gene: 11. From its cysteine to its phenylalanine, the CDR3 spans 15 amino acids. CDR3 DNA is the only sequence kept; it has 45 bases, read in frame from the first base. On this clone itself: Its antigen specificity is not known. No clone much larger than this one lies a single base away; base qualities are absent.

The V and J segments used are TRBV10-3 and TRBJ2-2; a stretch of 8 junction bases matches TRBD2. Sequencing was performed on PBMCs. This clonotype was sampled from a woman aged 40 to 55 in good health. Some clones in this sample may be carry-over from other donors' samples. The CDR3 region: CAIGGLGSLAGELFF. The nucleotide sequence is given as TGTGCCATCGGGGGACTAGGGTCTCTGGCCGGGGAGCTGTTTTTT.